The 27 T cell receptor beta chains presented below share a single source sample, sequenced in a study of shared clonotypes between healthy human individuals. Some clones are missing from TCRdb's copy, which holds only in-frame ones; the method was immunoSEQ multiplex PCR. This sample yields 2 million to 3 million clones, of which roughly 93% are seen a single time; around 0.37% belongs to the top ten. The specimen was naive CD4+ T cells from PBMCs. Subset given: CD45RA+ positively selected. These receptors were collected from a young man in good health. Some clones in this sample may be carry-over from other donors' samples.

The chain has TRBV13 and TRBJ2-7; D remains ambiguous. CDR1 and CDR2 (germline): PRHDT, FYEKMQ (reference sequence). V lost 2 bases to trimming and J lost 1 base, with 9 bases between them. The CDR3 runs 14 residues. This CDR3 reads CASSLSSYSYEQYF. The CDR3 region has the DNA TGTGCCAGCAGCTTAAGCTCTTATTCCTACGAGCAGTACTTC. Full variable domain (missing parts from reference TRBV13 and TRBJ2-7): AAGVIQSPRHLIKEKRETATLKCYPIPRHDTVYWYQQGPGQDPQFLISFYEKMQSDKGSIPDRFSAQQFSDYHSELNMSSLELGDSALYFCASSLSSYSYEQYFGPGTRLTVT.

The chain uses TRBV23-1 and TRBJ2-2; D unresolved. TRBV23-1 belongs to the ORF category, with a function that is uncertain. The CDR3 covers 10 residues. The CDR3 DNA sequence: TGCTTCCACCTGAAAGGGGAGCTGTTTTTT. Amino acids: CFHLKGELFF.

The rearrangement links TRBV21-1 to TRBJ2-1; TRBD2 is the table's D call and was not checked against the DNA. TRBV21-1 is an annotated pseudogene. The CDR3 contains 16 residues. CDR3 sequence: CASSKKPGGMVNEQFF. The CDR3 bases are TGTGCCAGCAGCAAAAAGCCCGGGGGTATGGTGAATGAGCAGTTCTTC.

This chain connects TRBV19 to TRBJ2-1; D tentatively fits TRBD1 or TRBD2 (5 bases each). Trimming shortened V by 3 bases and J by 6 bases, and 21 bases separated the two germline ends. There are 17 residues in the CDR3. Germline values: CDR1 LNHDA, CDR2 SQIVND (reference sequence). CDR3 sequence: CASSIAVPGTPPNEQFF. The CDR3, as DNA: TGTGCCAGTAGTATTGCGGTACCAGGGACCCCGCCCAATGAGCAGTTCTTC.

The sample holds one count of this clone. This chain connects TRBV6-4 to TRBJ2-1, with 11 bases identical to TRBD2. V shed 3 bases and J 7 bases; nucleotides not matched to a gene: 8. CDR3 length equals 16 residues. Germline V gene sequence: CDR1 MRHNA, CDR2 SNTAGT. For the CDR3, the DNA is TGTGCCAGCAGTGATAGCGGGAGGGCCAATCTAAATGAGCAGTTCTTC. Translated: CASSDSGRANLNEQFF.

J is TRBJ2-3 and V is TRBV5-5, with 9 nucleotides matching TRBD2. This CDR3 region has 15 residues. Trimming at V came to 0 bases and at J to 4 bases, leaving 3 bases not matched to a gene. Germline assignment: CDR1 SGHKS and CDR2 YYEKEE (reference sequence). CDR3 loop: CASSLVGTSSDTQYF. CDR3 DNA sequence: TGTGCCAGCAGCTTGGTCGGGACTAGCTCAGATACGCAGTATTTT.

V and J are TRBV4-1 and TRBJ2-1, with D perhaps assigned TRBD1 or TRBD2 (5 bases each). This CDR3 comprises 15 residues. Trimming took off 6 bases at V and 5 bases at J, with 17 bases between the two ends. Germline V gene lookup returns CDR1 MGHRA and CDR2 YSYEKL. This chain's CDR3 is CASRRIGTVHNEQFF. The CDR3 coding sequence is TGCGCCAGCAGACGGATCGGGACGGTCCACAATGAGCAGTTCTTC.

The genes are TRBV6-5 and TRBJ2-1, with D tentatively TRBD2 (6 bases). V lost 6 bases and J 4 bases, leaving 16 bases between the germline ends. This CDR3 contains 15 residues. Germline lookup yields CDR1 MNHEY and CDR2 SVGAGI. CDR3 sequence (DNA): TGTGCCAGCAGCCGGGGACTCCCGCGGTACAATGAGCAGTTCTTC. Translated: CASSRGLPRYNEQFF.

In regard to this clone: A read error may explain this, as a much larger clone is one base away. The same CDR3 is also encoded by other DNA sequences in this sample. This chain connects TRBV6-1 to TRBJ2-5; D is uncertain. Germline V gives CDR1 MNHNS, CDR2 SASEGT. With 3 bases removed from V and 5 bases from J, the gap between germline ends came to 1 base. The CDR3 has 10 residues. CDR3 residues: CASSEETQYF. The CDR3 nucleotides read TGTGCCAGCAGTGAGGAGACCCAGTACTTC.

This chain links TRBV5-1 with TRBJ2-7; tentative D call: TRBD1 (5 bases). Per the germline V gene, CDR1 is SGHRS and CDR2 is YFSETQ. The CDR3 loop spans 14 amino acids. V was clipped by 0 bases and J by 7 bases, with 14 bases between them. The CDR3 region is CASSLGTSLGEQYF. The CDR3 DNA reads TGCGCCAGCAGCTTGGGGACATCCCTGGGGGAGCAGTACTTC.

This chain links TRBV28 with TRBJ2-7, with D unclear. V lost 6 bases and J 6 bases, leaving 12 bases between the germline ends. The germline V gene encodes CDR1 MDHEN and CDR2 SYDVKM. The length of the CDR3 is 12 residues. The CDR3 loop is CASRRFGGEQYF. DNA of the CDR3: TGTGCCAGCAGAAGGTTTGGCGGCGAGCAGTACTTC. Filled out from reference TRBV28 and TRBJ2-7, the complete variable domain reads DVKVTQSSRYLVKRTGEKVFLECVQDMDHENMFWYRQDPGLGLRLIYFSYDVKMKEKGDIPEGYSVSREKKERFSLILESASTNQTSMYLCASRRFGGEQYFGPGTRLTVT.

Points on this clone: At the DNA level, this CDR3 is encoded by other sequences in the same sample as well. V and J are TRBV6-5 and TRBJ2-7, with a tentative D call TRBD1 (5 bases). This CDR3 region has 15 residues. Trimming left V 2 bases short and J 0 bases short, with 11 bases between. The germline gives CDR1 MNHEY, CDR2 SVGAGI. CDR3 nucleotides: TGTGCCAGCAGTTACCTCGCTAGGGGCTCCTACGAGCAGTACTTC. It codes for CASSYLARGSYEQYF.

CDR3 sequence: CASSYSRETPLHF. For the CDR3, the DNA is TGTGCCAGCAGTTACTCGAGGGAAACACCCCTCCACTTT. The rearrangement links TRBV6-5 to TRBJ1-6; D is undetermined. The CDR3 extends over 13 amino acids. Trimming pared 0 bases from V and 11 bases from J, leaving 8 bases between. Germline-derived CDR1 and CDR2 are MNHEY and SVGAGI.

The CDR3 spells CASGETPGGAYYNEQFF. CDR3 DNA: TGTGCCAGCGGAGAAACTCCGGGGGGCGCATACTACAATGAGCAGTTCTTC. V gene TRBV2 combines with J gene TRBJ2-1, with a tentative D call TRBD2 (7 bases). Germline-derived CDR1 and CDR2 are SNHLY and FYNNEI. The CDR3 is made up of 17 amino acids. V dropped 8 bases and J dropped 3 bases, with 23 bases sitting between them.

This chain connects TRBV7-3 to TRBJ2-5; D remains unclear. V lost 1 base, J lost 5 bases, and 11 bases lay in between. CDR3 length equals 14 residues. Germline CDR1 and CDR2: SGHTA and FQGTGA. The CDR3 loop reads CASSLNMPGETQYF. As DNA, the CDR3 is TGTGCCAGCAGCTTAAACATGCCTGGGGAGACCCAGTACTTC. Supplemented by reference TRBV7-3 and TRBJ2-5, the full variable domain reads GAGVSQTPSNKVTEKGKYVELRCDPISGHTALYWYRQSLGQGPEFLIYFQGTGAADDSGLPNDRFFAVRPEGSVSTLKIQRTERGDSAVYLCASSLNMPGETQYFGPGTRLLVL.

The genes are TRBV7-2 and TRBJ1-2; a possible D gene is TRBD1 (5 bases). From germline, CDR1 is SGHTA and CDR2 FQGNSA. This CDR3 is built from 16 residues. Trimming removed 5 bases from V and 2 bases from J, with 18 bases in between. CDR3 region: CASSRVGAGTNYGYTF. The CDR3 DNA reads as TGTGCCAGCAGCCGCGTCGGGGCGGGGACCAACTATGGCTACACCTTC.

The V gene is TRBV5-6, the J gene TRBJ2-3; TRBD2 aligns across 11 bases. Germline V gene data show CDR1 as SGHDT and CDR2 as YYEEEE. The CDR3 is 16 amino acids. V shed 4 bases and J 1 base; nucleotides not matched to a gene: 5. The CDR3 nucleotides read TGTGCCAGCAGCCCCCAACTAGCGGGGGGCACAGATACGCAGTATTTT. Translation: CASSPQLAGGTDTQYF.

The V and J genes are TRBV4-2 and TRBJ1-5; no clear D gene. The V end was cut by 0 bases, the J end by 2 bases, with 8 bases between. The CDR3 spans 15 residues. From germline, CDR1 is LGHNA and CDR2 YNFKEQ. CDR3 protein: CASSQDIGGNQPQHF. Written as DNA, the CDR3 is TGTGCCAGCAGCCAAGACATAGGCGGCAATCAGCCCCAGCATTTT.

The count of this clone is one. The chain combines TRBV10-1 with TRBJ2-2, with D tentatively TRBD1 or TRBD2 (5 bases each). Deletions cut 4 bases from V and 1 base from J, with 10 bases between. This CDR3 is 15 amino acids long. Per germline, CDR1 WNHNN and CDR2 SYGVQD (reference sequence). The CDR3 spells CASSGGAMNTGELFF. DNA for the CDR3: TGCGCCAGCAGTGGAGGGGCGATGAACACCGGGGAGCTGTTTTTT.

CDR3 DNA: TGTGCCAGTAGTATACCTCCCACCGACTATGGCTACACCTTC. It is translated as CASSIPPTDYGYTF. This chain links TRBV19 with TRBJ1-2; D not certain. V lost 2 bases and J 3 bases, leaving 10 bases between the germline ends. Looked up from germline, CDR1 is LNHDA and CDR2 is SQIVND (reference sequence). This CDR3 is built from 14 residues.

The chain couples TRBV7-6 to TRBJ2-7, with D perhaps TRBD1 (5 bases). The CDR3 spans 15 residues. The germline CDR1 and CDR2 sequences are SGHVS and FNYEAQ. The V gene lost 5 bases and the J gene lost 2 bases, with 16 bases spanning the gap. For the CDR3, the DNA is TGTGCCAGCAGCCTAAACCCAGGGATGCCCTACGAGCAGTACTTC. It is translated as CASSLNPGMPYEQYF.

CDR3 sequence (DNA): TGTGCCAGCAGTGAAGTGGGACTAGCGGGCTACGAGCAGTACTTC. Amino acids: CASSEVGLAGYEQYF. This chain connects TRBV25-1 to TRBJ2-7; TRBD2 aligns across 12 bases. Germline assignment: CDR1 MGHDK and CDR2 SYGVNS. With 2 bases clipped from V and 3 bases from J, the junction kept 2 bases outside the gene matches. This CDR3 region has 15 residues.

In nucleotides, the CDR3 is TGTGCCAGCAGCCAAGATCAAACTAGCGGGTGCTACGAGCAGTACTTC. The encoded protein is CASSQDQTSGCYEQYF. The gene calls are TRBV4-2 and TRBJ2-7; TRBD2 matches 9 bases. Germline values: CDR1 LGHNA, CDR2 YNFKEQ. The CDR3 has 16 residues. Germline trimming cut 0 bases from V and 3 bases from J; bases unmatched to any gene: 6.

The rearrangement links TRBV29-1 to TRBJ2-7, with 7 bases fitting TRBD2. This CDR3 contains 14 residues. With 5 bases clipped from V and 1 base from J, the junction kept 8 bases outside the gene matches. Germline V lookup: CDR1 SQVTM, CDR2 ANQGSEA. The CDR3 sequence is CSVSRGGRSYEQYF. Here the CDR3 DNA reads TGCAGCGTTAGTAGGGGCGGGAGATCCTACGAGCAGTACTTC.

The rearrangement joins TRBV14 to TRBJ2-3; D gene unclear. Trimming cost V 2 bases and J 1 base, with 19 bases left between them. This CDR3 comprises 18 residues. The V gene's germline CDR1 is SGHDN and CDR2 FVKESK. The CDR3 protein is CASSQTHAQETGTDTQYF. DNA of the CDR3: TGTGCCAGCAGCCAAACTCATGCTCAGGAGACGGGCACAGATACGCAGTATTTT. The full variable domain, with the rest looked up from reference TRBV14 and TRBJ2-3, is EAGVTQFPSHSVIEKGQTVTLRCDPISGHDNLYWYRRVMGKEIKFLLHFVKESKQDESGMPNNRFLAERTGGTYSTLKVQPAELEDSGVYFCASSQTHAQETGTDTQYFGPGTRLTVL.

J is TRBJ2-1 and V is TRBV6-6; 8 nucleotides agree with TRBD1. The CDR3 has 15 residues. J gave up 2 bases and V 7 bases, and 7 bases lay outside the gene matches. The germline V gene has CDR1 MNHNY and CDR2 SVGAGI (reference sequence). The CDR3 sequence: CASTLGTGAYNEQFF. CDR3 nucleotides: TGTGCCAGCACCCTCGGGACAGGAGCCTACAATGAGCAGTTCTTC.

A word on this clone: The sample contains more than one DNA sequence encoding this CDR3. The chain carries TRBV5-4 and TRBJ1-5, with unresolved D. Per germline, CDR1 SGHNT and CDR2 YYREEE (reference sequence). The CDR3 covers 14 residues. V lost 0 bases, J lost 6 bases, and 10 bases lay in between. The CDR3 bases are TGTGCCAGCAGCTTGGGCGGGGTCGGTCAGCCCCAGCATTTT. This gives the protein CASSLGGVGQPQHF. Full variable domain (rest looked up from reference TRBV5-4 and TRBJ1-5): ETGVTQSPTHLIKTRGQQVTLRCSSQSGHNTVSWYQQALGQGPQFIFQYYREEENGRGNFPPRFSGLQFPNYSSELNVNALELDDSALYLCASSLGGVGQPQHFGDGTRLSIL.